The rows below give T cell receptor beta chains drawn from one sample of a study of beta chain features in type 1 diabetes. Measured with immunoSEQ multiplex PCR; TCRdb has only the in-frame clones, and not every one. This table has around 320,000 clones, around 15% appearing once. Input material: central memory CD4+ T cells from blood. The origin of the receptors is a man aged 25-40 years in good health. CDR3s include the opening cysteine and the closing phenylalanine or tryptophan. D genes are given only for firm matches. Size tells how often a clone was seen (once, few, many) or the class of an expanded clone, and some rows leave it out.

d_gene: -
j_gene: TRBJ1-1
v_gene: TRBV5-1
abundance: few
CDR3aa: CASSLTQTNTEAFF
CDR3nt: TGCGCCAGCAGCTTGACACAAACGAACACTGAAGCTTTCTTT

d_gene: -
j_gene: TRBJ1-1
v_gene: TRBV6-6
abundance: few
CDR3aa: CASSYSGQAFF
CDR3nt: TGTGCCAGCAGTTACTCGGGGCAAGCTTTCTTT

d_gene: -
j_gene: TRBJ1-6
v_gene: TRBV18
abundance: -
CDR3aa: CASSPGRDSNSPLHF
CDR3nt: TGTGCCAGCTCACCGGGACGGGACTCAAATTCACCCCTCCACTTT

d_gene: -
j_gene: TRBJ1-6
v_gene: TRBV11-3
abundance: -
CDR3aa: CASSSSTRNSPLHF
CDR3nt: TGTGCCAGCAGCTCCTCAACAAGGAATTCACCCCTCCACTTT

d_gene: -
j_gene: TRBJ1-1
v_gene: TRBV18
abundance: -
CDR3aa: CASSYAVGMNTEAFF
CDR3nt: TGTGCCAGCTCATACGCAGTTGGCATGAACACTGAAGCTTTCTTT

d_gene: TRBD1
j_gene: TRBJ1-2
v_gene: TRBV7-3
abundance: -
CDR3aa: CASSFTTGGYGYTF
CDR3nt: TGTGCCAGCAGCTTTACGACAGGGGGCTATGGCTACACCTTC

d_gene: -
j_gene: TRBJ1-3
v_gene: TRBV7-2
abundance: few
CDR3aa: CASSPTGVSGNTIYF
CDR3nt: TGTGCCAGCAGCCCCACAGGCGTCTCTGGAAACACCATATATTTT

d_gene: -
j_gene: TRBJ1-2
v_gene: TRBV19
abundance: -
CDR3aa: CAPRGRGPNYGYTF
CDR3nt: TGTGCCCCTAGGGGTCGGGGGCCTAACTATGGCTACACCTTC

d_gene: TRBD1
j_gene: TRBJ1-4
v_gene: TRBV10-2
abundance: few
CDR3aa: CASKTRTGPLFF
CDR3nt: TGCGCCAGCAAAACCAGGACAGGGCCTCTGTTTTTT

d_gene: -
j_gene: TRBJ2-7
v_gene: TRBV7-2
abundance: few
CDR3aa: CASRGVRRNTYEQYF
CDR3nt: TGTGCCAGCAGGGGGGTTCGGCGGAATACCTACGAGCAGTACTTC

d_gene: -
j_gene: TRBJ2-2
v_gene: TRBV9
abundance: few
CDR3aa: CASSFNLGNTGELFF
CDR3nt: TGTGCCAGCAGTTTTAATTTAGGGAACACCGGGGAGCTGTTTTTT

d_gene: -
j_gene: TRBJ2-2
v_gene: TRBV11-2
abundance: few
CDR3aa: CASRNPTGELFF
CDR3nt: TGTGCCAGCAGAAACCCTACCGGGGAGCTGTTTTTT

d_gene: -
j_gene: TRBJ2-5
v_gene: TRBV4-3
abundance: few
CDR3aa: CASSQEGAVQETQYF
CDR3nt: TGCGCCAGCAGCCAAGAGGGGGCAGTCCAAGAGACCCAGTACTTC

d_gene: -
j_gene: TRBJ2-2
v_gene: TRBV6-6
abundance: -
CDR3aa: CASSYRQAYVTGELFF
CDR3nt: TGTGCCAGCAGTTACCGACAAGCTTACGTCACCGGGGAGCTGTTTTTT

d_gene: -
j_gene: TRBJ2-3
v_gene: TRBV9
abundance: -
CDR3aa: CASSVGFPSTDTQYF
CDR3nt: TGTGCCAGCAGCGTAGGTTTTCCTAGCACAGATACGCAGTATTTT

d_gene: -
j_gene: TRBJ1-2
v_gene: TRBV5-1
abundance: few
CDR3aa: CASSLATGSSGRGYGYTF
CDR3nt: TGCGCCAGCAGCTTGGCCACAGGGTCATCTGGTCGGGGCTATGGCTACACCTTC

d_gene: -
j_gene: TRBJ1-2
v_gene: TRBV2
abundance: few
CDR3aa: CALGEDGQRYTF
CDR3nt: TGTGCCCTGGGGGAGGACGGACAACGCTACACCTTC

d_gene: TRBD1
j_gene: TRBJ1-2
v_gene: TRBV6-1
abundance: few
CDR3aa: CASTSPDRAVGGYTF
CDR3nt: TGTGCCAGCACCAGCCCCGACAGGGCTGTGGGTGGCTACACCTTC

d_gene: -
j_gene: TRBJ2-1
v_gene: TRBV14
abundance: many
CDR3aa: CASSQDGWTERQFF
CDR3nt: TGTGCCAGCAGCCAAGATGGGTGGACAGAAAGGCAGTTCTTC

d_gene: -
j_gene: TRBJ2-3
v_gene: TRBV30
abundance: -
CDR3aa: CAWSTTRSPQYF
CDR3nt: TGTGCCTGGAGTACGACTAGATCGCCGCAGTATTTT

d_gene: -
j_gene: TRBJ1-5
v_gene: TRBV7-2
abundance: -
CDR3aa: CASSLSSGDRPQHF
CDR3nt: TGTGCCAGCAGCTTAAGTTCAGGGGACCGGCCCCAGCATTTT

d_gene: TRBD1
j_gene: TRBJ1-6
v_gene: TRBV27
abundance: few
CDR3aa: CASSREQGRNSPLHF
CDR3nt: TGTGCCAGCAGTCGGGAACAGGGGAGGAATTCACCCCTCCACTTT

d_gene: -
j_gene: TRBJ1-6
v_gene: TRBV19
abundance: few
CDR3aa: CASSIAEIYNSPLHF
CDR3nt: TGTGCCAGTAGTATTGCAGAAATCTATAATTCACCCCTCCACTTT

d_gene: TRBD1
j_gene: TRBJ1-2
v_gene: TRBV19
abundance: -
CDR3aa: CASNRGQPFYGYTF
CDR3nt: TGTGCCAGTAACAGGGGTCAACCATTCTATGGCTACACCTTC

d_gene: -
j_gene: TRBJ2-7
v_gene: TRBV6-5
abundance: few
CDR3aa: CASSAQWGEQYF
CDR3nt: TGTGCCAGCAGTGCACAGTGGGGCGAGCAGTACTTC

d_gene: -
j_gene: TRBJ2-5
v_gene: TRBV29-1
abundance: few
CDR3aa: CSVGLVGETQYF
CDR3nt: TGCAGCGTGGGCCTGGTGGGGGAGACCCAGTACTTC

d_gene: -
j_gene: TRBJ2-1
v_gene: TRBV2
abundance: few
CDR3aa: CASSASIGNEQFF
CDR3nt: TGTGCCAGCAGCGCTAGCATTGGGAATGAGCAGTTCTTC

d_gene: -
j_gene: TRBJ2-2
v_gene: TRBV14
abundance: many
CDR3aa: CASSQVGPRNTGELFF
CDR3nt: TGTGCCAGCAGCCAAGTAGGTCCGAGGAACACCGGGGAGCTGTTTTTT

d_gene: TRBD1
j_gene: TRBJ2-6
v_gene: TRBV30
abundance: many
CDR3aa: CATGTGASGGANVLTF
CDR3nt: TGTGCAACCGGGACAGGAGCCTCAGGTGGGGCCAACGTCCTGACTTTC

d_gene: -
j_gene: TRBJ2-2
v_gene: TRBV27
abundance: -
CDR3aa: CASSLFGVQGVDTGELFF
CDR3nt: TGTGCCAGCAGTTTATTCGGTGTACAGGGCGTCGACACCGGGGAGCTGTTTTTT

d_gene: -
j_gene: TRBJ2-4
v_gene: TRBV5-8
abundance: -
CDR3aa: CASSLGQIRDIQYF
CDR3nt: TGTGCCAGCAGCTTGGGGCAGATTAGAGACATTCAGTACTTC

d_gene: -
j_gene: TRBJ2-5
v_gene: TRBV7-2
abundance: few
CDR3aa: CASSLGGWGQETQYF
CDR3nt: TGTGCCAGCAGCTTAGGGGGCTGGGGCCAAGAGACCCAGTACTTC

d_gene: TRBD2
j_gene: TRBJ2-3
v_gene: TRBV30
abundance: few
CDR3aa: CAWTPSGVSTDTQYF
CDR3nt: TGTGCCTGGACACCCAGCGGGGTTAGCACAGATACGCAGTATTTT

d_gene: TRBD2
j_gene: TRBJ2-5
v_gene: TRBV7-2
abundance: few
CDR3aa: CASSRLAGSMETQYF
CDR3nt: TGTGCCAGCAGCCGACTAGCGGGAAGTATGGAGACCCAGTACTTC

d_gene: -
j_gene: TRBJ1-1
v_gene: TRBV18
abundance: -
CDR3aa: CASSPESLGYEAFF
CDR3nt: TGTGCCAGCTCACCGGAGTCGTTGGGATACGAAGCTTTCTTT

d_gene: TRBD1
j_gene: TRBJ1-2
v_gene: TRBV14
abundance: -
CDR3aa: CASRPGGDYGYTF
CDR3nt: TGTGCCAGCAGGCCAGGGGGGGACTATGGCTACACCTTC

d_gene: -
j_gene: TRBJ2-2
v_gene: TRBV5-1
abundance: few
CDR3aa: CASSLSANTGELFF
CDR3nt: TGCGCCAGCAGCTTAAGTGCGAACACCGGGGAGCTGTTTTTT

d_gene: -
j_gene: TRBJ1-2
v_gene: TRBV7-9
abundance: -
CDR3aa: CASSFQHQGSYGYTF
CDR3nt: TGTGCCAGCAGCTTCCAGCATCAGGGGTCCTATGGCTACACCTTC

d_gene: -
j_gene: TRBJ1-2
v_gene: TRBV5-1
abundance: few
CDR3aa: CASSLGQLRNYGYTF
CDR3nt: TGCGCCAGCAGCTTGGGACAGCTAAGAAACTATGGCTACACCTTC

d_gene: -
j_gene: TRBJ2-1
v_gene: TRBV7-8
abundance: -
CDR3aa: CASSIRGGPSNEQFF
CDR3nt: TGTGCCAGCAGCATCCGTGGCGGCCCTTCCAATGAGCAGTTCTTC

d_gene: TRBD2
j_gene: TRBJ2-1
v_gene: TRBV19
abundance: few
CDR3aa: CATTSGYYNEQFF
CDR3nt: TGTGCCACCACTAGCGGGTACTACAATGAGCAGTTCTTC

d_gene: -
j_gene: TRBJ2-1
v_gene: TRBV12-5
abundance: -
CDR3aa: CASGHPRNNEQFF
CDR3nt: TGTGCTAGTGGCCACCCTAGAAACAATGAGCAGTTCTTC

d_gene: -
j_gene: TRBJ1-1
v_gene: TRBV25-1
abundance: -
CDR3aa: CASSAPLTGKAFF
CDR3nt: TGTGCCAGCAGTGCTCCACTAACAGGGAAAGCTTTCTTT